A selection of T cell receptor beta chains follows, all from one sample in a study of blood T cell repertoires in COVID-19. TCRdb's copy holds only in-frame clones and misses some; the assay was immunoSEQ multiplex PCR. The sample records 100,000 to 120,000 clones, approximately 90% being singletons. The source material was peripheral blood. The source is a woman in her forties or fifties with acute or convalescent COVID-19. CDR3s include the opening cysteine and the closing phenylalanine or tryptophan. The order of the fields is J gene, V gene, clone size, D gene, CDR3 DNA, CDR3 protein. A D gene is named only where the DNA matches it firmly. Some rows have no size entry. The others give once, few or many, or a class for an expanded clone.

TRBJ1-5	TRBV7-9	once	.	TGTGCCAGCAGCCCAAATGAGCAGCCCCAGCATTTT	CASSPNEQPQHF
TRBJ1-4	TRBV28	.	.	TGTGCCAGCAGTTTAAACAAACAGGTTAATGAAAAACTGTTTTTT	CASSLNKQVNEKLFF
TRBJ1-6	TRBV2	.	TRBD1	TGTGCCACCAGGGACAGGGGTAGTTTAAGGTCTTCACCCCTCCACTTT	CATRDRGSLRSSPLHF
TRBJ1-2	TRBV7-9	.	.	TGTGCCAGCAGCCCCCCCGACAGGAACTATGGCTACACCTTC	CASSPPDRNYGYTF
TRBJ1-1	TRBV6-5	once	.	TGTGCCAGCAGGGGGGGGAGACTCATGAACACTGAAGCTTTCTTT	CASRGGRLMNTEAFF
TRBJ2-5	TRBV20-1	once	.	TGCAGTGCTAGTAGAGACAGCCAAGAGACCCAGTACTTC	CSASRDSQETQYF
TRBJ1-5	TRBV30	.	TRBD1	TGTGCCTGGAGTGTAATGGCAGGGGGCGGAGTCCAGCATTTT	CAWSVMAGGGVQHF
TRBJ2-3	TRBV15	.	TRBD2	TGTGCCACCAGCCGCGGGACTAGCGGTAGTACAGATACGCAGTATTTT	CATSRGTSGSTDTQYF
TRBJ1-4	TRBV25-1	.	.	TGTGCCAGCAGTGAGGGCAGGGTAACTAATGAAAAACTGTTTTTT	CASSEGRVTNEKLFF
TRBJ2-3	TRBV7-2	.	.	TGTGCCAGCAGCCAAAATTCCAGGCGCACAGATACGCAGTATTTT	CASSQNSRRTDTQYF
TRBJ1-3	TRBV28	once	TRBD1	TGTGCCAGCACCCAGCCGGGGACAGGCCACTCTGGAAACACCATATATTTT	CASTQPGTGHSGNTIYF